These 18 T cell receptor beta chains came from one sample sequenced in a study of T-cell reconstitution after alpha-beta-depleted transplantation in children. As it was prepared, the TCRbeta library received unique molecular identifiers. TCRdb processed the PCR reads anew with MiXCR; each CDR3 protein has one entry. The data hold hundreds of thousands of distinct CDR3 sequences, with 15% to 20% observed a single time. The sequenced sample was PBMCs, mostly from graft donor cells, obtained 360 days after TCRalphabeta/CD19-depleted stem cell transplant. The receptors derive from a male patient younger than 18 who had a stem cell transplant for acute lymphoblastic leukemia, so the T cells may come from the graft donor.

This clonotype was counted between two and nine times. The gene calls are TRBV12-3 or TRBV12-4 and TRBJ2-5; 8 bases fit TRBD1. CDR3 length: 16 residues. J was trimmed by 2 bases and V by 5 bases; bases with no gene match: 10. CDR3 amino acids: CASSLWDRPGQETQYF. For the CDR3, the DNA is TGTGCCAGCAGTCTATGGGACAGGCCTGGGCAAGAGACCCAGTACTTC.

This clonotype was recorded a few times. V and J are TRBV15 and TRBJ1-2; no reliable D call. The germline V and J ends were trimmed by 0 bases and 2 bases, with 10 bases remaining between them. The germline V gene has CDR1 LNHNV and CDR2 YYDKDF (reference sequence). CDR3 length equals 15 residues. CDR3 in DNA: TGTGCCACCAGCAGAGAAAGGGTGCCAAACTATGGCTACACCTTC. Its translation: CATSRERVPNYGYTF.

The CDR3 sequence is CSAKPGLAGTGELFF. The CDR3 bases are TGCAGTGCTAAACCGGGACTAGCGGGGACCGGGGAGCTGTTTTTT. The chain couples TRBV20-1 to TRBJ2-2; 13 bases fit TRBD2. Trimming at V came to 4 bases and at J to 5 bases, leaving 4 bases not matched to a gene. Germline loops: CDR1 DFQATT, CDR2 SNEGSKA (reference sequence). The length of the CDR3 is 15 residues.

This clonotype was counted only a few times. The chain recombines TRBV29-1 with TRBJ2-5, with TRBD2 as a possible D gene (7 bases). Germline values: CDR1 SQVTM, CDR2 ANQGSEA. CDR3 length: 15 amino acids. V was pared by 4 bases and J by 4 bases, with 19 bases between. The CDR3: CSVVPLRGGAETQYF. The DNA of the CDR3 is TGCAGCGTTGTCCCCCTTCGAGGGGGGGCAGAGACCCAGTACTTC. Combining the CDR3 with reference TRBV29-1 and TRBJ2-5 gives the whole variable domain SAVISQKPSRDICQRGTSLTIQCQVDSQVTMMFWYRQQPGQSLTLIATANQGSEATYESGFVIDKFPISRPNLTFSTLTVSNMSPEDSSIYLCSVVPLRGGAETQYFGPGTRLLVL.

This rearrangement joins TRBV11-2 to TRBJ2-1, with TRBD2 matching 8 bases. V lost 6 bases, J lost 7 bases, and 11 bases stayed unmatched. The CDR3 contains 15 residues. In germline, CDR1 is SGHAT, CDR2 FQNNGV. CDR3 loop: CASSRLREGLNEQFF. The DNA of the CDR3 is TGTGCCAGCAGTCGACTACGGGAGGGATTGAATGAGCAGTTCTTC.

The sample holds a few counts of this clonotype. The rearrangement uses TRBV12-3 or TRBV12-4 and TRBJ2-3; TRBD2 matches at 8 bases. The CDR3 is 16 amino acids. V shed 3 bases, J shed 0 bases, and the junction held 5 bases outside the gene matches. The CDR3 DNA is TGTGCCAGCAGTTTCACTAGCGGTTCTAGCACAGATACGCAGTATTTT. Its protein product is CASSFTSGSSTDTQYF.

This chain connects TRBV7-9 to TRBJ2-1; 11 nucleotides line up with TRBD2. The CDR3 loop spans 15 amino acids. Trimming at V came to 8 bases and at J to 9 bases, leaving 12 bases not matched to a gene. The germline CDR1 and CDR2 sequences are SEHNR and FQNEAQ (reference sequence). CDR3 region: CASPGTSGRSVEQFF. CDR3 in DNA: TGTGCCAGCCCGGGAACTAGCGGGAGAAGCGTTGAGCAGTTCTTC.

This clonotype was counted between two and nine times. The V call is TRBV5-6, the J call TRBJ1-1; 9 nucleotides agree with TRBD1. J was trimmed by 0 bases and V by 3 bases; bases with no gene match: 9. The CDR3 loop spans 17 amino acids. The V gene's germline CDR1 is SGHDT and CDR2 YYEEEE. The chain's CDR3 is CASSSGTGLMMNTEAFF. As DNA, the CDR3 is TGTGCCAGCAGCTCCGGGACAGGGTTGATGATGAACACTGAAGCTTTCTTT.

This clonotype occurred a few times. The rearrangement joins TRBV11-2 to TRBJ2-7; 7 nucleotides agree with TRBD1. Per the germline V gene, CDR1 is SGHAT and CDR2 is FQNNGV. CDR3 size: 18 residues. V gave up 0 bases and J gave up 0 bases; unmatched junction bases: 11. CDR3 DNA sequence: TGTGCCAGCAGCTTAGACAGGGGGTGGGAGCGGCGCTCCTACGAGCAGTACTTC. Amino acid sequence: CASSLDRGWERRSYEQYF. The full variable domain, its missing parts supplied by reference TRBV11-2 and TRBJ2-7, is EAGVAQSPRYKIIEKRQSVAFWCNPISGHATLYWYQQILGQGPKLLIQFQNNGVVDDSQLPKDRFSAERLKGVDSTLKIQPAKLEDSAVYLCASSLDRGWERRSYEQYFGPGTRLTVT.

V and J are TRBV20-1 and TRBJ2-1; no clear D gene. The germline gives CDR1 DFQATT, CDR2 SNEGSKA (reference sequence). The CDR3 length is 13 residues. V lost 3 bases, J lost 2 bases, and 8 bases lay in between. The CDR3 reads CSASRSTYNEQFF. The CDR3 region has the DNA TGCAGTGCTAGCCGGTCAACCTACAATGAGCAGTTCTTC.

This clonotype was counted a few times. The chain uses TRBV7-9 and TRBJ1-2; no clear D gene. V shed 5 bases and J shed 4 bases, with 17 bases lying between them. CDR3 size: 15 residues. Germline V gene sequence: CDR1 SEHNR, CDR2 FQNEAQ (reference sequence). As DNA, the CDR3 is TGTGCCAGCAGCGCGAATATACTGGGAGGCTATGGCTACACCTTC. This translates into CASSANILGGYGYTF.

The rearrangement joins TRBV7-9 to TRBJ1-1; D not resolved. Germline V gene lookup returns CDR1 SEHNR and CDR2 FQNEAQ (reference sequence). V shed 0 bases and J shed 7 bases, with 6 bases lying between them. The CDR3 is 12 amino acids. CDR3 in DNA: TGTGCCAGCAGCTTAGCAGGCAATGAAGCTTTCTTT. This encodes CASSLAGNEAFF.

The sample holds a few counts of this clonotype. J is TRBJ1-2 and V is TRBV7-9, with D tentatively TRBD1 (6 bases). Germline loops: CDR1 SEHNR, CDR2 FQNEAQ (reference sequence). The CDR3 contains 14 residues. Trimming removed 5 bases at V and 5 bases at J, with 15 bases between. CDR3 residues: CASSDSGEPYGYTF. The CDR3 DNA follows: TGTGCCAGCAGCGACTCAGGGGAGCCTTATGGCTACACCTTC.

In its sample, this clonotype was seen a few times. The chain combines TRBV7-2 with TRBJ2-3, with TRBD1 identical over 8 bases. The CDR3 sequence is 14 residues long. J was trimmed by 7 bases and V by 7 bases; bases with no gene match: 10. Germline CDR1 reads SGHTA; CDR2 reads FQGNSA. In DNA, the CDR3 is TGTGCCAGCATCAAAGACAGGGGACGATATACGCAGTATTTT. This translates into CASIKDRGRYTQYF.

This clonotype was seen ten or more times. V usage is TRBV11-2 and J usage is TRBJ2-1; D gene uncertain. Deletions cut 0 bases from V and 11 bases from J, with 8 bases between. This CDR3 has 12 amino acids. CDR1 is SGHAT, CDR2 FQNNGV, per germline. The chain's CDR3 is CASSLEMFKQFF. The CDR3 coding sequence is TGTGCCAGCAGCTTAGAGATGTTCAAGCAGTTCTTC.

There are many counts of this clonotype. This sequence joins TRBV12-3 or TRBV12-4 and TRBJ2-1, with unresolved D. This CDR3 has 13 residues. The V end lost 7 bases, the J end lost 3 bases, and 10 bases lay between the germline ends. CDR3 in DNA: TGTGCCAGCATGTTGGCACGCTACAATGAGCAGTTCTTC. Protein sequence: CASMLARYNEQFF.

This clonotype has a count of ten or more. Mismatch with germline at one junction end may stem from a read error. V usage is TRBV5-1 and J usage is TRBJ2-7; 9 bases match TRBD2. Per the germline V gene, CDR1 is SGHRS and CDR2 is YFSETQ. This CDR3 comprises 15 residues. The CDR3 DNA is TGTGCCAGCAGCTTGGGCGCGGGAGGGCCCTACGAGCAGTACTTC. Protein: CASSLGAGGPYEQYF.

The chain couples TRBV6-5 to TRBJ2-3; 8 bases fit TRBD2. The CDR3 extends over 14 amino acids. Trimming cost V 7 bases and J 2 bases; bases outside gene matches: 5. Germline V gives CDR1 MNHEY, CDR2 SVGAGI. CDR3 loop: CASISGMDTDTQYF. In DNA form, the CDR3 reads TGTGCCAGCATTAGCGGGATGGACACAGATACGCAGTATTTT.